The 8 T cell receptor beta chains presented below share a single source sample, sequenced in a study of CXCR3-negative and CXCR3-positive naive CD8 T cells. UMI labels and 5' RACE were used to prepare the TRB cDNA libraries. From the 5' RACE reads, TCRdb lists one entry per CDR3 protein and no DNA. The specimen's table records about 58,000 distinct CDR3 sequences. The sample taken for sequencing was naive CXCR3- CD8+ T cells from blood. As to subset: CD45RO-CCR7+CD27+CD95- naive CD8+ T cells lacking CXCR3 (TNR3-). Receptors originate from a human donor in good health. Some clones in this sample may be carry-over from other donors' samples.

The chain recombines TRBV29-1 with TRBJ2-1; TCRdb's D call, TRBD2, is unchecked because there is no DNA. Germline lookup yields CDR1 SQVTM and CDR2 ANQGSEA. CDR3 length: 13 residues. This chain's CDR3 is CSVREGVYNEQFF.

This chain connects TRBV5-1 to TRBJ2-7. This CDR3 region has 14 residues. In germline, CDR1 is SGHRS, CDR2 YFSETQ. This CDR3 is CASSLRNPWYEQYF.

The chain recombines TRBV6-5 with TRBJ1-6. The CDR3 totals 15 residues. The germline gives CDR1 MNHEY, CDR2 SVGAGI. CDR3 residues: CASNDGGTVRSPLHF.

The chain combines TRBV11-2 with TRBJ1-4; the D call of TRBD1 rests on TCRdb alone, since no DNA is present to check it. CDR1 is SGHAT, CDR2 FQNNGV, per germline. CDR3 size: 16 residues. Here the CDR3 reads CASSRLADSAAEKLFF.

The J gene is TRBJ1-1, the V gene TRBV29-1. The CDR3 loop spans 12 amino acids. CDR1 SQVTM and CDR2 ANQGSEA come from the germline V gene. CDR3 region: CSVVLGNTEAFF. The full variable domain, rest sourced from reference TRBV29-1 and TRBJ1-1, is SAVISQKPSRDICQRGTSLTIQCQVDSQVTMMFWYRQQPGQSLTLIATANQGSEATYESGFVIDKFPISRPNLTFSTLTVSNMSPEDSSIYLCSVVLGNTEAFFGQGTRLTVV.

This chain links TRBV7-2 with TRBJ2-1; TCRdb reports TRBD2, a call that lacks DNA to check it against. Germline lookup yields CDR1 SGHTA and CDR2 FQGNSA. This CDR3 contains 15 residues. CDR3 sequence reads: CASSSTSGGNNEQFF.

V usage is TRBV7-9 and J usage is TRBJ1-1; without DNA, the TCRdb call of TRBD1 cannot be checked. Per the germline V gene, CDR1 is SEHNR and CDR2 is FQNEAQ (reference sequence). The CDR3 is made up of 15 amino acids. The CDR3 sequence: CASRPRQGQNTEAFF.

The genes are TRBV10-1 and TRBJ2-7; TCRdb lists TRBD1, though no DNA is available to test this call. The V gene's germline CDR1 is WNHNN and CDR2 SYGVQD (reference sequence). The CDR3 runs 20 residues. The CDR3: CASSDRPRHIRGEGFYEQYF.